These 4 T cell receptor beta chains were all obtained from the same sample, sequenced in a study of T cell repertoires in cytomegalovirus infection. TCRdb processed the reads anew with MiXCR; each CDR3 protein has one entry. This sample has 310,000 or so distinct CDR3 sequences, with about 25% found just once. The source material was PBMCs. The receptors originated from a human donor in good health (CMV status not recorded). Some clones in this sample may be carry-over from other donors' samples.

This clonotype was observed a few times. V gene TRBV29-1 combines with J gene TRBJ2-7; 8 bases agree with TRBD1. This CDR3 comprises 14 residues. V gave up 3 bases and J gave up 2 bases; unmatched junction bases: 6. In germline, CDR1 is SQVTM, CDR2 ANQGSEA. The CDR3 DNA sequence: TGCAGCGTTGAGGGCAGGGGGCGACCCTACGAGCAGTACTTC. The encoded protein is CSVEGRGRPYEQYF.

V and J are TRBV7-9 and TRBJ2-7; 8 positions match TRBD2. CDR3 length equals 12 residues. Germline-derived CDR1 and CDR2 are SEHNR and FQNEAQ (reference sequence). The junction had 7 bases not matched to a gene; V was cut back by 5 bases and J by 10 bases. CDR3: CASSPSGGLQYF. DNA for the CDR3: TGTGCCAGCAGCCCGTCGGGAGGGCTCCAGTACTTC. The full variable domain, in which reference TRBV7-9 and TRBJ2-7 provide the parts outside the CDR3, is DTGVSQNPRHKITKRGQNVTFRCDPISEHNRLYWYRQTLGQGPEFLTYFQNEAQLEKSRLLSDRFSAERPKGSFSTLEIQRTEQGDSAMYLCASSPSGGLQYFGPGTRLTVT.

The chain uses TRBV11-2 and TRBJ2-2, with no clear D. The CDR3 extends over 13 amino acids. Trimming cost V 3 bases and J 3 bases, with 5 bases left between them. The germline gives CDR1 SGHAT, CDR2 FQNNGV. The CDR3 sequence is CASSFFYTGELFF. CDR3 in DNA: TGTGCCAGCAGCTTTTTCTACACCGGGGAGCTGTTTTTT.

The chain employs TRBV7-2 and TRBJ1-1; D not resolved. Germline V gene lookup returns CDR1 SGHTA and CDR2 FQGNSA. CDR3 length: 14 amino acids. The V and J ends lost 6 bases and 4 bases respectively, with 15 bases between them. In DNA, the CDR3 is TGTGCCAGCAGATCCTCAGAGCTCAGCACTGAAGCTTTCTTT. Translating it yields CASRSSELSTEAFF. The full variable domain, completed using reference TRBV7-2 and TRBJ1-1, is GAGVSQSPSNKVTEKGKDVELRCDPISGHTALYWYRQSLGQGLEFLIYFQGNSAPDKSGLPSDRFSAERTGGSVSTLTIQRTQQEDSAVYLCASRSSELSTEAFFGQGTRLTVV.